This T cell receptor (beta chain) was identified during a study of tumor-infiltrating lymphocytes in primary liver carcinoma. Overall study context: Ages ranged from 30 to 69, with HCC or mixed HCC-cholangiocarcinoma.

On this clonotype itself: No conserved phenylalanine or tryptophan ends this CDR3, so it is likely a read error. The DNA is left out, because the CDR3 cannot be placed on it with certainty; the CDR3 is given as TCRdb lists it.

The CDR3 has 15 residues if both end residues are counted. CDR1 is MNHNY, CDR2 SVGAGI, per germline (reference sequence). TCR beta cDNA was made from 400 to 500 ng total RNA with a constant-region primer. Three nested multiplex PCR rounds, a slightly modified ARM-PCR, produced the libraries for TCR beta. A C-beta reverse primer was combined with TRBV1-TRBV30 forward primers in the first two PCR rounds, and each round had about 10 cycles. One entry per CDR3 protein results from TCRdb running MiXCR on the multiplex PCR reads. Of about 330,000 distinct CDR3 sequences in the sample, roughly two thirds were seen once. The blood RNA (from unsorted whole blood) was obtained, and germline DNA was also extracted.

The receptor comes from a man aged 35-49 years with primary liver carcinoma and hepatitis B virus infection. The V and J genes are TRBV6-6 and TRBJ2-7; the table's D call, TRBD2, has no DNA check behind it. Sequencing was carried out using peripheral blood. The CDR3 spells CARSSPGLVNYERYL.